This TCR beta chain was observed in a study of blood T cells in healthy people across ages. About the research overall: Through template switching, about one barcoded beta molecule was captured per two T cells, as measured in model experiments.

Extraction yielded at least 5 micrograms of total RNA per sample. Alongside a J-beta primer mix, a sample-barcoded 5' primer served in a second PCR lasting about 6 to 11 cycles. TCRdb reprocessed the 5' RACE reads via MiXCR and lists one record per CDR3 protein. The data show some 780,000 distinct CDR3 sequences, with about 61% seen just once and roughly 24% held by the top ten. This clonotype was detected only a few times. Its antigen is not identified. V shed 0 bases and J 4 bases; nucleotides not matched to a gene: 8. The CDR3 is made up of 15 amino acids. Germline V gene lookup returns CDR1 DFQATT and CDR2 SNEGSKA (reference sequence). Findings of the study overall: There were more naive CD4+ cells and higher diversity in long-lived donors than in aged donors. While age rose, TCR beta diversity per million T cells dropped in a roughly linear way.

The material sequenced was blood. The gene calls are TRBV20-1 and TRBJ2-7, with 8 bases fitting TRBD1. The sequence was collected from a man aged 35-49 years in good health. CDR3 in amino acids: CSARDYQGADYEQYF. CDR3 sequence (DNA): TGCAGTGCTAGAGATTATCAGGGGGCAGATTACGAGCAGTACTTC.